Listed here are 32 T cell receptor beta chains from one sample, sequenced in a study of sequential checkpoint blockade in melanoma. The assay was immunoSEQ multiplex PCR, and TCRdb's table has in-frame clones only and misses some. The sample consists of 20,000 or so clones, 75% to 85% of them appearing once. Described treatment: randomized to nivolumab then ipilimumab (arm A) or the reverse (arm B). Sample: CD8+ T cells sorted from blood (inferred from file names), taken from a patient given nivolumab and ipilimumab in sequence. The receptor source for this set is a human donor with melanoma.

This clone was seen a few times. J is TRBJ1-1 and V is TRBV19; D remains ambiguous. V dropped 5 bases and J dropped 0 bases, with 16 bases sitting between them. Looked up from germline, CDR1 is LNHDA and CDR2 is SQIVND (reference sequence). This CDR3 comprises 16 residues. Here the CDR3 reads CASSPRYEVMNTEAFF. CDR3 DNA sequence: TGTGCCAGTAGTCCACGCTACGAAGTCATGAACACTGAAGCTTTCTTT.

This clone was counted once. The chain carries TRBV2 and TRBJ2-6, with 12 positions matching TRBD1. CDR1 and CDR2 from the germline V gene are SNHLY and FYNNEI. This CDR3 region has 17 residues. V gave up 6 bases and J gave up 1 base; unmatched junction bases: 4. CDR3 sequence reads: CASRGTGGASGANVLTF. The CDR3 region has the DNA TGTGCCAGCAGGGGGACAGGGGGCGCGTCTGGGGCCAACGTCCTGACTTTC.

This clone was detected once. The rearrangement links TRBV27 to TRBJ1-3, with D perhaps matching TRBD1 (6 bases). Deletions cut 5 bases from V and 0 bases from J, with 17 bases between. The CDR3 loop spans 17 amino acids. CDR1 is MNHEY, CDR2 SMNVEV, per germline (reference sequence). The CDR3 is CASSPSPRQDSGNTIYF. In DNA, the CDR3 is TGTGCCAGCAGTCCTTCTCCGAGACAGGACTCTGGAAACACCATATATTTT.

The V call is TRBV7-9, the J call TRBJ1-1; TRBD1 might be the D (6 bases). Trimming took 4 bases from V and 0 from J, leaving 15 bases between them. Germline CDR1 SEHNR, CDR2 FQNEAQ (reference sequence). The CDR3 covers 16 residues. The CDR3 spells CASSYTGSRMNTEAFF. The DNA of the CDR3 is TGTGCCAGCAGCTATACAGGGTCCCGTATGAACACTGAAGCTTTCTTT.

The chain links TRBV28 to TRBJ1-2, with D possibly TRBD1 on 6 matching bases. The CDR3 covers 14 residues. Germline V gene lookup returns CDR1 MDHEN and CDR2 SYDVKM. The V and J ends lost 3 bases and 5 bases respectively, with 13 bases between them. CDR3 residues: CASSLNRVMYGYTF. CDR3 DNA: TGTGCCAGCAGTTTGAACAGGGTGATGTATGGCTACACCTTC.

This chain's CDR3 is CASHSMTATNEKLFF. The CDR3 nucleotides read TGTGCCAGCCACTCGATGACAGCAACTAATGAAAAACTGTTTTTT. The chain couples TRBV6-6 to TRBJ1-4; D possibly corresponds to TRBD1 (5 bases). There are 15 residues in the CDR3. Trimming removed 8 bases from V and 0 bases from J, with 13 bases in between. CDR1 is MNHNY and CDR2 is SVGAGI in the germline V gene (reference sequence).

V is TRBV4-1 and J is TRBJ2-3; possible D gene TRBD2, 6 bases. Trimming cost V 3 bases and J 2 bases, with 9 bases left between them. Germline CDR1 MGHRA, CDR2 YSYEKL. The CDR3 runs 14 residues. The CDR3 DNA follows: TGCGCCAGCAGCCAGACGGGAGTCACAGATACGCAGTATTTT. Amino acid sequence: CASSQTGVTDTQYF.

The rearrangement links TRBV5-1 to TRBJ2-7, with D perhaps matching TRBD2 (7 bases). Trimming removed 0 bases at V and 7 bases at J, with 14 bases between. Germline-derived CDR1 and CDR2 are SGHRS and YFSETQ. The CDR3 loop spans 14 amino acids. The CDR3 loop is CASSLGGGAGEQYF. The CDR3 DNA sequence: TGCGCCAGCAGCTTGGGTGGGGGGGCTGGTGAGCAGTACTTC.

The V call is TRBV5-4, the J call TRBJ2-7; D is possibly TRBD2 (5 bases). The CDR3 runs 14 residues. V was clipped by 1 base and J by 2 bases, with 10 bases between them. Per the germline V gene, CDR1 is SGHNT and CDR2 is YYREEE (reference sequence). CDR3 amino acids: CASSLRLAPYEQYF. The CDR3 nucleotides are TGTGCCAGCAGCTTGCGGCTAGCCCCCTACGAGCAGTACTTC.

The CDR3 sequence is CASSIRLGGQGEQYF. The DNA for the CDR3 is TGTGCCAGTAGTATAAGGTTGGGTGGACAAGGCGAGCAGTACTTC. V and J are TRBV19 and TRBJ2-7; possibly TRBD1 for D (5 bases). This CDR3 comprises 15 residues. CDR1 and CDR2 from the germline V gene are LNHDA and SQIVND (reference sequence). With 2 bases removed from V and 6 bases from J, the gap between germline ends came to 17 bases.

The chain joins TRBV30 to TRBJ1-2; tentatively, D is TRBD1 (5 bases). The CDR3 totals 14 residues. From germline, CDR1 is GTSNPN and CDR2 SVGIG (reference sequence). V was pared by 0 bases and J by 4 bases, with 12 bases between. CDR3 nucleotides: TGTGCCTGGAGTGTACCGAAAGGGGTCTATGGCTACACCTTC. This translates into CAWSVPKGVYGYTF.

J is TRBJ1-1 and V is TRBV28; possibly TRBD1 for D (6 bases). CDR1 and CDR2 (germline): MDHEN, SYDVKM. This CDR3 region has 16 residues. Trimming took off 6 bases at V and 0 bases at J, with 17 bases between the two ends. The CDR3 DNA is TGTGCCAGCAGCCCTCGGGACACGAGCCTGAACACTGAAGCTTTCTTT. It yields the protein CASSPRDTSLNTEAFF.

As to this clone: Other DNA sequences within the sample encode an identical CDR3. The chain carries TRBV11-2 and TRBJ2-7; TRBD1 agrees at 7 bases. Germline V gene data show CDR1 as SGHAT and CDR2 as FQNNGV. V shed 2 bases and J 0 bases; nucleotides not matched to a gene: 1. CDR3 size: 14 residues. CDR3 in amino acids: CASSLSGGSYEQYF. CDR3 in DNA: TGTGCCAGCAGCTTATCAGGGGGCTCCTACGAGCAGTACTTC.

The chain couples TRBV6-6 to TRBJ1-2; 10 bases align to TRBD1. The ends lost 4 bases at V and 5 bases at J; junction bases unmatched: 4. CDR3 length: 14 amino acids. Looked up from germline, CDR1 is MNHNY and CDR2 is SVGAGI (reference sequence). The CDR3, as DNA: TGTGCCAGCAGTTGGGGACAGGGGAGGTATGGCTACACCTTC. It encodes CASSWGQGRYGYTF.

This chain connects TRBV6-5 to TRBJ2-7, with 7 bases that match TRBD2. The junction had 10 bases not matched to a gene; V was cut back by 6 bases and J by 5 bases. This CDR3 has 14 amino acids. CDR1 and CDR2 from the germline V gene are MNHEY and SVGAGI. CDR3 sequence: CASSHLREGNEQYF. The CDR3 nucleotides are TGTGCCAGCAGCCATTTGAGGGAGGGTAACGAGCAGTACTTC.

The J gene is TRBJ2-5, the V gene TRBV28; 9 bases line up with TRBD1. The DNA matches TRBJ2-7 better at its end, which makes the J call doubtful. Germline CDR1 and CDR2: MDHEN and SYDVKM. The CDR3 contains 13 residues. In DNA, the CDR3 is TGTGCCAGCAGTAACAGGGGGCCCTACGAGCAGTACTTC. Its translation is CASSNRGPYEQYF.

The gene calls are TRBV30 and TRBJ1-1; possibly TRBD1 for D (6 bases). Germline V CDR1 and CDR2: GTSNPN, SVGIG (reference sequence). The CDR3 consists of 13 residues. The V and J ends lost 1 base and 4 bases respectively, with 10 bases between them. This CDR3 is CAWSGGGGTEAFF. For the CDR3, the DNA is TGTGCCTGGAGTGGAGGGGGGGGCACTGAAGCTTTCTTT.

CDR3 loop: CASSSRTGAGEQYF. The CDR3 region has the DNA TGTGCCAGCAGTTCTCGGACAGGCGCGGGCGAGCAGTACTTC. The chain recombines TRBV27 with TRBJ2-7, with 7 bases identical to TRBD1. The ends lost 4 bases at V and 6 bases at J; junction bases unmatched: 9. This CDR3 is 14 amino acids long. Germline CDR1 is MNHEY and CDR2 is SMNVEV (reference sequence).

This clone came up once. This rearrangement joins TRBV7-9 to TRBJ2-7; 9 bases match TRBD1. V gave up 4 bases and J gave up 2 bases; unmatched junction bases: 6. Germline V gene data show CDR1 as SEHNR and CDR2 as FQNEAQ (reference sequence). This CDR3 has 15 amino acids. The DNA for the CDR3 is TGTGCCAGCAGCTCGGACAGGGGAAACCCCTACGAGCAGTACTTC. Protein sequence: CASSSDRGNPYEQYF.

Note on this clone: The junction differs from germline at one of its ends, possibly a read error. The CDR3 nucleotides are TGCAGCGTCGAAGTTGACAGGGTCTCCGATGGCTACACCTTC. Translated: CSVEVDRVSDGYTF. The V gene is TRBV29-1, the J gene TRBJ1-2, with TRBD1 matching over 7 bases. The germline gives CDR1 SQVTM, CDR2 ANQGSEA. The CDR3 contains 14 residues.

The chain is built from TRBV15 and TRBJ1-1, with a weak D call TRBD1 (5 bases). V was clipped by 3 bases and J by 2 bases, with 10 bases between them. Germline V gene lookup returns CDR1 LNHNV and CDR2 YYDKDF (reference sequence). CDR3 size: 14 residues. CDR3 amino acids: CATSRWGGNTEAFF. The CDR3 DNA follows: TGTGCCACCAGCAGGTGGGGGGGAAACACTGAAGCTTTCTTT.

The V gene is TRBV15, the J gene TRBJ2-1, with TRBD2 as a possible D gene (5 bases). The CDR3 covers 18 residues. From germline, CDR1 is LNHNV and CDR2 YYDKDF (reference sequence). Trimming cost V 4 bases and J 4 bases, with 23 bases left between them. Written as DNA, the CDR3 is TGTGCCACCAGCACGCGACGCGAGGGAAGCCCAATATACAATGAGCAGTTCTTC. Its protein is CATSTRREGSPIYNEQFF.

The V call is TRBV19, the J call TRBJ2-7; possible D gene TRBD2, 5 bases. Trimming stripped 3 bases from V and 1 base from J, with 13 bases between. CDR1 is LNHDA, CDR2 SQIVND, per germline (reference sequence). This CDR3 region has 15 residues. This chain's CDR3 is CASSIGGGRSYEQYF. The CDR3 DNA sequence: TGTGCCAGTAGTATTGGAGGTGGGAGATCCTACGAGCAGTACTTC.

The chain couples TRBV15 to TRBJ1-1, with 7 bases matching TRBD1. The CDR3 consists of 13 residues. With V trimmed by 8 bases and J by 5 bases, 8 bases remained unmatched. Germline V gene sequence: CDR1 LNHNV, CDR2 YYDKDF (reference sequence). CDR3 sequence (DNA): TGTGCCACCCGACAGGGTTTTCAAACTGAAGCTTTCTTT. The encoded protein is CATRQGFQTEAFF.

DNA for the CDR3: TGTGCCAGTAGTATAGGACAGGCAAGCTCCTACGAGCAGTACTTC. Its protein product is CASSIGQASSYEQYF. V usage is TRBV19 and J usage is TRBJ2-7, with a weak D call TRBD1 (6 bases). The V gene lost 1 base and the J gene lost 0 bases, with 10 bases spanning the gap. The CDR3 is 15 residues long. CDR1 LNHDA and CDR2 SQIVND come from the germline V gene (reference sequence).

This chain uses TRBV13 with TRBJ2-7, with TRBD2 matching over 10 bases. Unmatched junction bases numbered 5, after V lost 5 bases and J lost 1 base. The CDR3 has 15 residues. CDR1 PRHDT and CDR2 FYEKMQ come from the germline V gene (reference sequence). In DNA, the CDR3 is TGTGCCAGCAGCCCAAGGACTAGCGGTTCCTACGAGCAGTACTTC. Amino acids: CASSPRTSGSYEQYF.

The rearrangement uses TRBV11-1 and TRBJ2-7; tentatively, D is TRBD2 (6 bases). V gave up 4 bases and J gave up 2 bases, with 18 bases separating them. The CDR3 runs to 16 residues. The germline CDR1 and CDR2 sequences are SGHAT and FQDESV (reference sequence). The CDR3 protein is CASSSSRLGGAYEQYF. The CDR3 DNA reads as TGTGCCAGCAGCTCGAGTCGACTCGGGGGAGCCTACGAGCAGTACTTC.

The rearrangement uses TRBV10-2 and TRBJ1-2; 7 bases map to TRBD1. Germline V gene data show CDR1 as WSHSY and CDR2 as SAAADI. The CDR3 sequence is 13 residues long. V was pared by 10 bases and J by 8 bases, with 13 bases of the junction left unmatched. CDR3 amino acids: CATSGQRAGGYTF. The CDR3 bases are TGCGCCACCTCGGGACAGCGGGCTGGGGGCTACACCTTC.

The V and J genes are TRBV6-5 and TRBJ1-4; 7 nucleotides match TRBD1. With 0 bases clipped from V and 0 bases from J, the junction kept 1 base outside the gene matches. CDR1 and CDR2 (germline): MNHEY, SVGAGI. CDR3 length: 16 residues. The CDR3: CASSYSQGATNEKLFF. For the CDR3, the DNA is TGTGCCAGCAGTTACTCGCAGGGGGCAACTAATGAAAAACTGTTTTTT.

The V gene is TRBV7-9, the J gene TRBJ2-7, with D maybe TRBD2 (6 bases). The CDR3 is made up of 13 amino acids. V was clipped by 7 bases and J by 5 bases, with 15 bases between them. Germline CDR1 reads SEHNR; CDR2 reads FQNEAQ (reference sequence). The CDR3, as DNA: TGTGCCAGCACCACAGGAGGGTTCGACGAGCAGTACTTC. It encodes CASTTGGFDEQYF.

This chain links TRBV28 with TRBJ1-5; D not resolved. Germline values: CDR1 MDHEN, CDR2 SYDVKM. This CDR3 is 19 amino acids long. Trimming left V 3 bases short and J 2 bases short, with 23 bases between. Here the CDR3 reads CASSFIQEDRGFGNQPQHF. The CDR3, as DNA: TGTGCCAGCAGTTTCATTCAGGAGGATAGAGGTTTTGGCAATCAGCCCCAGCATTTT.

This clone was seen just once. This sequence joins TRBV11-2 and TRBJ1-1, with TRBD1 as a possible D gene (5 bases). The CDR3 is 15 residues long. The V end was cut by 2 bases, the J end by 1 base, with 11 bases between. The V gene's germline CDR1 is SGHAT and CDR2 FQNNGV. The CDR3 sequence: CASSLWGDGNTEAFF. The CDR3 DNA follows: TGTGCCAGCAGCTTATGGGGGGACGGGAACACTGAAGCTTTCTTT. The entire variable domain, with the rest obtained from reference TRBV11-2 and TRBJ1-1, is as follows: EAGVAQSPRYKIIEKRQSVAFWCNPISGHATLYWYQQILGQGPKLLIQFQNNGVVDDSQLPKDRFSAERLKGVDSTLKIQPAKLEDSAVYLCASSLWGDGNTEAFFGQGTRLTVV.